These 18 T cell receptor beta chains share one sample of origin, sequenced in a study of blood T cell repertoires in COVID-19. Using immunoSEQ multiplex PCR, the repertoire was profiled, and TCRdb retains in-frame clones only, with some absent. The sample contains fewer than 300,000 clones, around 90% of which appear only once. Sequencing input: peripheral blood. The receptors derive from a young man with active or convalescent COVID-19.

V gene TRBV13 combines with J gene TRBJ2-7; tentatively, D is TRBD2 (5 bases). The CDR3 has 14 amino acids. Germline-derived CDR1 and CDR2 are PRHDT and FYEKMQ (reference sequence). V lost 0 bases to trimming and J lost 5 bases, with 11 bases between them. As DNA, the CDR3 is TGTGCCAGCAGCTTAGGGGTCCGGGGTGACGAGCAGTACTTC. Translating gives CASSLGVRGDEQYF.

V is TRBV4-3 and J is TRBJ2-3, with TRBD2 matching 8 bases. The CDR3 contains 16 residues. Trimming cost V 1 base and J 3 bases; bases outside gene matches: 6. Germline-derived CDR1 and CDR2 are LGHNA and YSLEER. This CDR3 is CASSQGWSSGTDTQYF. In DNA, the CDR3 is TGCGCCAGCAGCCAAGGTTGGTCTAGCGGGACAGATACGCAGTATTTT.

The chain carries TRBV18 and TRBJ1-1; D is unclear. There are 14 residues in the CDR3. Germline-derived CDR1 and CDR2 are KGHSH and LQKENI. V dropped 4 bases and J dropped 10 bases, with 19 bases sitting between them. The CDR3 loop is CASSLLGAQVRAFF. CDR3 in DNA: TGTGCCAGCTCACTCCTCGGCGCGCAGGTTCGAGCTTTCTTT. The entire variable domain, with the rest obtained from reference TRBV18 and TRBJ1-1, is as follows: NAGVMQNPRHLVRRRGQEARLRCSPMKGHSHVYWYRQLPEEGLKFMVYLQKENIIDESGMPKERFSAEFPKEGPSILRIQQVVRGDSAAYFCASSLLGAQVRAFFGQGTRLTVV.

V and J are TRBV6-2 or TRBV6-3 and TRBJ1-2; TRBD1 matches at 8 bases. V lost 3 bases, J lost 8 bases, and 8 bases stayed unmatched. The CDR3 sequence is 14 residues long. In germline, CDR1 is MNHEY, CDR2 SVGEGT. The CDR3 loop reads CASSYVGQGDGYTF. The CDR3, as DNA: TGTGCCAGCAGTTATGTAGGACAGGGAGACGGCTACACCTTC.

The chain uses TRBV19 and TRBJ1-3; maybe TRBD1 (6 bases). This CDR3 region has 16 residues. Germline-derived CDR1 and CDR2 are LNHDA and SQIVND (reference sequence). The V end was cut by 4 bases, the J end by 3 bases, with 16 bases between. The chain's CDR3 is CASSNPGQVFGNTIYF. DNA for the CDR3: TGTGCCAGTAGTAACCCGGGACAAGTCTTTGGAAACACCATATATTTT.

The rearrangement joins TRBV6-4 to TRBJ1-6; 7 bases match TRBD1. With 8 bases clipped from V and 2 bases from J, the junction kept 9 bases outside the gene matches. CDR1 and CDR2 (germline): MRHNA, SNTAGT. The CDR3 spans 16 residues. Here the CDR3 reads CASPLTGSTYNSPLHF. In nucleotides, the CDR3 is TGTGCCAGCCCCCTGACAGGGTCAACCTATAATTCACCCCTCCACTTT.

The chain recombines TRBV7-9 with TRBJ1-3, with unresolved D. The CDR3 is made up of 15 amino acids. V dropped 4 bases and J dropped 0 bases, with 10 bases sitting between them. Germline CDR1 SEHNR, CDR2 FQNEAQ (reference sequence). CDR3 nucleotides: TGTGCCAGCAGCTCGCCGGGGTTCTCTGGAAACACCATATATTTT. As protein: CASSSPGFSGNTIYF.

The chain links TRBV3-1 (or the pseudogene TRBV3-2) to TRBJ2-3; perhaps TRBD1 as D (5 bases). The CDR3 length is 13 residues. CDR1 and CDR2 (germline): LGHDT, YNNKEL (reference sequence). Trimming removed 3 bases at V and 4 bases at J, with 8 bases between. The DNA of the CDR3 is TGTGCCAGCAGCCAGCAGACAGCAGATACGCAGTATTTT. This gives the protein CASSQQTADTQYF.

V is TRBV11-2 and J is TRBJ1-4, with TRBD1 as a possible D gene (5 bases). The CDR3 length is 16 residues. Germline V gene data show CDR1 as SGHAT and CDR2 as FQNNGV. Trimming took off 2 bases at V and 0 bases at J, with 10 bases between the two ends. The CDR3: CASSLRGDSTNEKLFF. CDR3 DNA sequence: TGTGCCAGCAGCTTAAGGGGCGATTCAACTAATGAAAAACTGTTTTTT.

The V call is TRBV28, the J call TRBJ1-1; 7 bases map to TRBD1. The CDR3 spans 15 residues. The germline gives CDR1 MDHEN, CDR2 SYDVKM. V gave up 5 bases and J gave up 3 bases; unmatched junction bases: 9. CDR3 sequence (DNA): TGTGCCAGCAGTCCCCTTGACAGGGTAGACACTGAAGCTTTCTTT. Its protein is CASSPLDRVDTEAFF.

The V call is TRBV5-1, the J call TRBJ2-2; the D gene is possibly TRBD1 (5 bases). The CDR3 contains 16 residues. Trimming shortened V by 2 bases and J by 6 bases, and 17 bases separated the two germline ends. Germline CDR1 and CDR2: SGHRS and YFSETQ. The CDR3 here is CASSFPAGIEPGELFF. In DNA, the CDR3 is TGCGCCAGCAGCTTCCCGGCAGGGATAGAACCCGGGGAGCTGTTTTTT.

As for this clone: This CDR3 is also generated by other DNA sequences in the sample. The rearrangement uses TRBV12-3 or TRBV12-4 and TRBJ2-7; D ambiguous. Between the trimmed V and J ends, which lost 6 bases and 2 bases, there was a span of 5 bases. The CDR3 loop spans 11 amino acids. CDR3 DNA: TGTGCCAGCAGCCGAGCCTACGAGCAGTACTTC. Amino acid sequence: CASSRAYEQYF.

The chain is built from TRBV27 and TRBJ2-7; 7 bases are a match to TRBD2. Trimming cost V 5 bases and J 6 bases; bases outside gene matches: 4. Germline V CDR1 and CDR2: MNHEY, SMNVEV (reference sequence). This CDR3 contains 12 residues. CDR3 in amino acids: CASSGEGGEQYF. The CDR3, as DNA: TGTGCCAGCAGTGGGGAGGGCGGCGAGCAGTACTTC.

The chain recombines TRBV19 with TRBJ2-1, with 12 nucleotides matching TRBD2. Germline CDR1 and CDR2: LNHDA and SQIVND (reference sequence). V lost 4 bases to trimming and J lost 0 bases; unmatched junction nucleotides: 7. The CDR3 consists of 18 residues. For the CDR3, the DNA is TGTGCCAGTAGTACCCTAGCGGGGGGGATAAGCTCCTACAATGAGCAGTTCTTC. Translation: CASSTLAGGISSYNEQFF.

The sample holds one count of this clone. This chain connects TRBV4-3 to TRBJ1-2; D perhaps matches TRBD1 (5 bases). Germline values: CDR1 LGHNA, CDR2 YSLEER. This CDR3 contains 13 residues. The V end lost 4 bases, the J end lost 6 bases, and 12 bases lay between the germline ends. The CDR3 loop is CASSLRDRNGYTF. The CDR3 nucleotides read TGCGCCAGCAGCCTCCGAGACAGAAATGGCTACACCTTC.

This chain links TRBV9 with TRBJ2-1, with TRBD1 as a possible D gene (6 bases). Germline CDR1 SGDLS, CDR2 YYNGEE. With 4 bases removed from V and 5 bases from J, the gap between germline ends came to 13 bases. The CDR3 spans 14 residues. CDR3 residues: CASSHRDKNNEQFF. DNA of the CDR3: TGTGCCAGCAGCCACCGGGACAAAAACAATGAGCAGTTCTTC.

The rearrangement joins TRBV2 to TRBJ2-7; D unresolved. V dropped 6 bases and J dropped 0 bases, with 6 bases sitting between them. Germline assignment: CDR1 SNHLY and CDR2 FYNNEI. This CDR3 is 12 amino acids long. Written as DNA, the CDR3 is TGTGCCAGCAGAATCCTCTCCTACGAGCAGTACTTC. Protein product: CASRILSYEQYF.

The chain uses TRBV6-5 and TRBJ1-5; 8 bases agree with TRBD1. CDR1 is MNHEY and CDR2 is SVGAGI in the germline V gene. V was pared by 5 bases and J by 6 bases, with 6 bases of the junction left unmatched. The CDR3 is made up of 14 amino acids. CDR3 protein: CASSPQGASQPQHF. DNA of the CDR3: TGTGCCAGCAGTCCCCAGGGGGCGAGTCAGCCCCAGCATTTT.